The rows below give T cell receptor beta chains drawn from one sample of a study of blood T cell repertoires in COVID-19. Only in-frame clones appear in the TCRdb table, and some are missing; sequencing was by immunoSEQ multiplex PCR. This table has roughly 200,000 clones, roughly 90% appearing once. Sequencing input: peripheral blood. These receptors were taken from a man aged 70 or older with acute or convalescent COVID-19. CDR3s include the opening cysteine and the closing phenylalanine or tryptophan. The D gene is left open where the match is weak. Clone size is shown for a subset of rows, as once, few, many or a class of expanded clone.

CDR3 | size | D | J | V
CASSLGSGTPSYEQYF | . | . | TRBJ2-7 | TRBV5-5
CASSPGLADSTDTQYF | . | TRBD2 | TRBJ2-3 | TRBV27
CASRGQGVTGELFF | few | TRBD1 | TRBJ2-2 | TRBV27
CASSLSPTGLNEKLFF | . | TRBD1 | TRBJ1-4 | TRBV5-6
CASRATSGNNNEQFF | . | TRBD2 | TRBJ2-1 | TRBV2
CASSEISDTQYF | . | . | TRBJ2-3 | TRBV6-1
CASSWGLVVTGELFF | . | TRBD2 | TRBJ2-2 | TRBV5-1
CASSPGLGGSSTDTQYF | . | TRBD2 | TRBJ2-3 | TRBV18
CASSLAPPGRVGYTEAFF | . | . | TRBJ1-1 | TRBV5-1
CASSPSGPSNYGYTF | . | . | TRBJ1-2 | TRBV18
CASTPQGAYTEAFF | . | TRBD1 | TRBJ1-1 | TRBV5-1
CASSEQETEAFF | . | . | TRBJ1-1 | TRBV9
CASSVDPGMGSYEQYF | . | . | TRBJ2-7 | TRBV9
CASSLGGTGLTYEQYF | . | TRBD1 | TRBJ2-7 | TRBV5-1
CASSQRPSAEQGALF | . | TRBD1 | TRBJ1-4 | TRBV4-2
CASSFQAGGTGELFF | . | TRBD2 | TRBJ2-2 | TRBV7-9
CASSSQGSGANVLTF | . | . | TRBJ2-6 | TRBV5-1
CASSSWDRASMGGYTF | . | TRBD1 | TRBJ1-2 | TRBV6-5
CSASENYEQYF | . | . | TRBJ2-7 | TRBV20-1
CASSYSVGQPNEKLFF | . | TRBD1 | TRBJ1-4 | TRBV6-5
CASMGGVPGYTF | . | . | TRBJ1-2 | TRBV6-5
CATSRDLARGPTSGNEQFF | . | . | TRBJ2-1 | TRBV15
CASSFVAEANYGYTF | few | . | TRBJ1-2 | TRBV28